The 5 T cell receptor beta chains given below trace back to one sample, sequenced in a study of beta chain features in type 1 diabetes. Their specific antigens are unknown. The whole isolated RNA underwent reverse transcription, so sequencing captured expressed TCRB transcripts. The data were produced by immunoSEQ multiplex PCR, yet TCRdb's version contains in-frame clones alone and is incomplete. In the table there are 20,000 to 25,000 clones, 68% of which are singletons. Study results and limitations: All four CD4+ subsets from Type 1 diabetes patients carried moderately but significantly shorter TCRB CDR3s.

The material sequenced was stem cell memory CD4+ T cells from blood. The receptor set was obtained from a woman aged 40 to 55 with type 1 diabetes.

The genes are TRBV15 and TRBJ2-1; possibly TRBD2 for D (5 bases). This CDR3 region has 13 residues. The germline V and J ends were trimmed by 7 bases and 9 bases, with 16 bases remaining between them. Germline V gene data show CDR1 as LNHNV and CDR2 as YYDKDF (reference sequence). In DNA, the CDR3 is TGTGCCACCACCTCCCGGGCGGGCACTGAGCAGTTCTTC. Amino acid sequence: CATTSRAGTEQFF. Full variable domain (remainder filled in from reference TRBV15 and TRBJ2-1): DAMVIQNPRYQVTQFGKPVTLSCSQTLNHNVMYWYQQKSSQAPKLLFHYYDKDFNNEADTPDNFQSRRPNTSFCFLDIRSPGLGDTAMYLCATTSRAGTEQFFGPGTRLTVL.

This clone was seen a few times. CDR3 region: CASSSQGQGNTGELFF. In DNA, the CDR3 is TGTGCCAGCAGCTCCCAGGGACAGGGGAACACCGGGGAGCTGTTTTTT. The chain couples TRBV7-3 to TRBJ2-2, with TRBD1 matching 9 bases. This CDR3 region has 16 residues. CDR1 and CDR2 from the germline V gene are SGHTA and FQGTGA. V was pared by 4 bases and J by 1 base, with 4 bases of the junction left unmatched.

The rearrangement links TRBV6-4 to TRBJ2-7; D might be TRBD2 (6 bases). The germline CDR1 and CDR2 sequences are MRHNA and SNTAGT. The V gene lost 5 bases and the J gene lost 3 bases, with 14 bases spanning the gap. The CDR3 totals 14 residues. The CDR3 is CASSLTGVLYEQYF. The DNA for the CDR3 is TGTGCCAGCAGTCTGACGGGAGTCCTCTACGAGCAGTACTTC.

This sequence joins TRBV7-2 and TRBJ1-5; no definite D call. The CDR3 sequence is 13 residues long. Trimming left V 2 bases short and J 2 bases short, with 4 bases between. Germline lookup yields CDR1 SGHTA and CDR2 FQGNSA. CDR3 DNA sequence: TGTGCCAGCAGCTTATCCGGCAATCAGCCCCAGCATTTT. This gives the protein CASSLSGNQPQHF.

The chain combines TRBV6-6 with TRBJ2-1; possibly TRBD2 for D (6 bases). V lost 0 bases to trimming and J lost 8 bases, with 14 bases between them. This CDR3 contains 15 residues. CDR1 is MNHNY, CDR2 SVGAGI, per germline (reference sequence). CDR3 in DNA: TGTGCCAGCAGTTACTCGGGGAGGTTCGGCCATGAGCAGTTCTTC. It encodes CASSYSGRFGHEQFF.